This T cell receptor beta chain was sequenced in a study of blood T cell repertoires in COVID-19. Across the study: Samples came from the United States, Italy and Spain, spanning acute and convalescent COVID-19. The cDNA or gDNA used as material had been derived from T cells, B-cell-depleted T cells, or PBMCs.

The CDR3 length is 11 residues. Trimming took off 3 bases at V and 6 bases at J, with 3 bases between the two ends. Germline V lookup: CDR1 LNHDA, CDR2 SQIVND (reference sequence). Authors' methods: The assay estimated nucleated cells by amplifying reference gene primers. The assay was immunoSEQ multiplex PCR, and TCRdb's table has in-frame clones only and misses some. That table furnishes V, J and clone size, whereas the DNA furnished D and trimming. The data contain 250,000 to 350,000 clones, about 82% of them seen just once; the ten biggest clones take up about 1.6%. This TCR derives from a woman aged 45-59 years with acute or convalescent COVID-19. The genes are TRBV19 and TRBJ2-1; D is unresolved. Sequenced material: peripheral blood. DNA of the CDR3: TGTGCCAGTAGTATCGTCAATGAGCAGTTCTTC. Residues: CASSIVNEQFF.